Listed below are T cell receptor beta chains from one sample, sequenced in a study of T cell responses to AZD1222 COVID-19 vaccine. Sequencing was performed with immunoSEQ multiplex PCR; in TCRdb, only in-frame clones are kept and a portion is missing. The table lists 100,000 to 150,000 clones, more than 75% of them singletons. Source: peripheral blood, taken on day 0 of AZD1222 vaccination. All receptors come from an adult in good health. CDR3s include the opening cysteine and the closing phenylalanine or tryptophan. Fields, in order: V gene, clone size, D gene, J gene, CDR3 DNA, CDR3 protein. A D gene is named only where the DNA matches it firmly. Clone size is stated in some rows and not others, as once, few, many or a class when expanded.

v_call: TRBV30; clone_size: -; d_call: -; j_call: TRBJ2-7; cdr3_nt: TGTGCCTGGAGTGTGTTACATAGCGAGCAGTACTTC; cdr3_aa: CAWSVLHSEQYF
v_call: TRBV18; clone_size: -; d_call: -; j_call: TRBJ1-4; cdr3_nt: TGTGCCAGCTCACCCCCCGCGGGCAGGGGTGCAACTAATGAAAAACTGTTTTTT; cdr3_aa: CASSPPAGRGATNEKLFF
v_call: TRBV27; clone_size: -; d_call: -; j_call: TRBJ1-1; cdr3_nt: TGTGCCAGCAGTCCGACCTCGAGAGGGCCCACTGAAGCTTTCTTT; cdr3_aa: CASSPTSRGPTEAFF
v_call: TRBV30; clone_size: -; d_call: TRBD1; j_call: TRBJ1-4; cdr3_nt: TGTGCCTGGAGTCCGGACAGGGGGCATGGTGAAAAACTGTTTTTT; cdr3_aa: CAWSPDRGHGEKLFF
v_call: TRBV28; clone_size: -; d_call: -; j_call: TRBJ2-7; cdr3_nt: TGTGCCAGCAGTTCTACGGGACCCTCCTACGAGCAGTACTTC; cdr3_aa: CASSSTGPSYEQYF
v_call: TRBV28; clone_size: -; d_call: -; j_call: TRBJ1-4; cdr3_nt: TGTGCCAGCACCCTAGGGGTAGGGACTACTAATGAAAAACTGTTTTTT; cdr3_aa: CASTLGVGTTNEKLFF
v_call: TRBV7-3; clone_size: -; d_call: -; j_call: TRBJ2-1; cdr3_nt: TGTGCCAGCAGCTTAACGGTCCCTTACAATGAGCAGTTCTTC; cdr3_aa: CASSLTVPYNEQFF
v_call: TRBV10-3; clone_size: -; d_call: -; j_call: TRBJ2-1; cdr3_nt: TGTGCCATCAGTGGGCTCGGGTTGAGTAGCGAAAGCTCCTACAATGAGCAGTTCTTC; cdr3_aa: CAISGLGLSSESSYNEQFF
v_call: TRBV10-1; clone_size: -; d_call: -; j_call: TRBJ1-1; cdr3_nt: TGCGCCAGCAGTGGTGGACGGAACACTGAAGCTTTCTTT; cdr3_aa: CASSGGRNTEAFF
v_call: TRBV5-1; clone_size: once; d_call: -; j_call: TRBJ2-7; cdr3_nt: TGCGCCAGCAGCTTGCCAACAGGCCGCACCTACGAGCAGTACTTC; cdr3_aa: CASSLPTGRTYEQYF
v_call: TRBV7-7; clone_size: -; d_call: TRBD2; j_call: TRBJ2-7; cdr3_nt: TGTGCCAGCAGCTTAGGGCCTCGGACTAGCGGGGGCACCTGCTCCTACGAGCAGTACTTC; cdr3_aa: CASSLGPRTSGGTCSYEQYF
v_call: TRBV6-2/TRBV6-3; clone_size: -; d_call: -; j_call: TRBJ2-1; cdr3_nt: TGTGCCAGCAGTTCCTACAGGGCCTCGGGCTCCTACAATGAGCAGTTCTTC; cdr3_aa: CASSSYRASGSYNEQFF
v_call: TRBV28; clone_size: -; d_call: -; j_call: TRBJ2-3; cdr3_nt: TGTGCCAGCAGTTTGGGAGGTACGCAGTATTTT; cdr3_aa: CASSLGGTQYF
v_call: TRBV30; clone_size: few; d_call: TRBD2; j_call: TRBJ2-7; cdr3_nt: TGTGCCTGGAGTGGACCGGGACTAGCGCCGAGCTCCTACGAGCAGTACTTC; cdr3_aa: CAWSGPGLAPSSYEQYF
v_call: TRBV7-2; clone_size: -; d_call: TRBD1; j_call: TRBJ2-1; cdr3_nt: TGTGCCAGCAGCCCAATGGGACAGGGAACCTACAATGAGCAGTTCTTC; cdr3_aa: CASSPMGQGTYNEQFF
v_call: TRBV19; clone_size: -; d_call: TRBD1; j_call: TRBJ2-1; cdr3_nt: TGTGCCAGTAGTATGGGGGACAGAGAGGACAATGAGCAGTTCTTC; cdr3_aa: CASSMGDREDNEQFF
v_call: TRBV28; clone_size: once; d_call: TRBD2; j_call: TRBJ2-7; cdr3_nt: TGTGCCAGCAGTTTCCGCGGGAGCTCCTACGAGCAGTACTTC; cdr3_aa: CASSFRGSSYEQYF
v_call: TRBV7-2; clone_size: -; d_call: TRBD2; j_call: TRBJ2-3; cdr3_nt: TGTGCCAGCAACCCGGGGGGACCAGATACGCAGTATTTT; cdr3_aa: CASNPGGPDTQYF
v_call: TRBV11-2; clone_size: few; d_call: -; j_call: TRBJ2-7; cdr3_nt: TGTGCCAGCAGCCCCCTTGTCAGGGCGTACGAGCAGTACTTC; cdr3_aa: CASSPLVRAYEQYF